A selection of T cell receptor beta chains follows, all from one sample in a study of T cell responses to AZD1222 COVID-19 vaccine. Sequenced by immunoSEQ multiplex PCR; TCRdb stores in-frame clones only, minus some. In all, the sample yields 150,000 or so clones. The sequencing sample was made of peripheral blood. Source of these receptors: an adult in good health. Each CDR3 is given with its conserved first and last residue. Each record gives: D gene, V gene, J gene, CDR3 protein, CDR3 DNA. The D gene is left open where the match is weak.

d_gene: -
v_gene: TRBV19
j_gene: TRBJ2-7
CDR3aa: CASSIRDYPLYEQYF
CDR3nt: TGTGCCAGTAGTATCAGGGATTATCCGCTATACGAGCAGTACTTC

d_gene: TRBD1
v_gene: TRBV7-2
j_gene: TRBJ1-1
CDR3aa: CASSSHKDRGAEAFF
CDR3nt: TGTGCCAGCAGTTCTCACAAGGACAGGGGCGCTGAAGCTTTCTTT

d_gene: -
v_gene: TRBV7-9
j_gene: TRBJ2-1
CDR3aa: CASSSRWASSSYNEQFF
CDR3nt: TGTGCCAGCAGCTCCCGATGGGCCTCCAGCTCCTACAATGAGCAGTTCTTC

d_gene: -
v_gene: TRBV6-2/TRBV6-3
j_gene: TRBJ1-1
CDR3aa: CASSRNRATLQAFF
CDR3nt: TGTGCCAGCAGTCGAAACAGGGCTACTCTCCAAGCTTTCTTT

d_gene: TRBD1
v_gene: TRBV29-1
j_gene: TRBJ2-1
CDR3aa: CSVEDWSGTGLNEQFF
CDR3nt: TGCAGCGTTGAAGATTGGTCCGGGACAGGGTTGAATGAGCAGTTCTTC

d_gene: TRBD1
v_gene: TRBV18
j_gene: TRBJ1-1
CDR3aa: CASSQTTGGYTEAFF
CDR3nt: TGTGCCAGCTCACAAACGACAGGGGGCTATACTGAAGCTTTCTTT

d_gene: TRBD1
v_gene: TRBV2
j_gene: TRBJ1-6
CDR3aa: CASTPRRTGSRWNSPLHF
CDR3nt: TGTGCCAGCACCCCTAGGCGGACAGGGAGTAGGTGGAATTCACCCCTCCACTTT

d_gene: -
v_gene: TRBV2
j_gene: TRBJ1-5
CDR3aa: CASSEWGRGNQPQHF
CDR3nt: TGTGCCAGCAGTGAATGGGGGAGAGGCAATCAGCCCCAGCATTTT

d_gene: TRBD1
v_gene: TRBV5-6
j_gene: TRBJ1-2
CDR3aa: CASSTGQGAVHGYTF
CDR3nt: TGTGCCAGCAGCACCGGACAGGGGGCTGTTCATGGCTACACCTTC

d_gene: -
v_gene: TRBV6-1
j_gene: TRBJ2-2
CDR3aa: CASSSITNGELFF
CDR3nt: TGTGCCAGCAGTTCTATAACAAACGGGGAGCTGTTTTTT

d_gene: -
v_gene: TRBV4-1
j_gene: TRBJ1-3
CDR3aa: CASSLSGGGPGNTIYF
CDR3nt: TGCGCCAGCAGCCTTTCTGGGGGGGGGCCTGGAAACACCATATATTTT

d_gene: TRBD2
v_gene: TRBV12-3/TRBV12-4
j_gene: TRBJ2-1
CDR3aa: CASTPWRGAEQFF
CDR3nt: TGTGCCAGCACCCCTTGGCGGGGGGCTGAGCAGTTCTTC

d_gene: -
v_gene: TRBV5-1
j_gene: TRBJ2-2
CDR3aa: CASSFAGELFF
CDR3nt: TGCGCCAGCAGCTTCGCCGGGGAGCTGTTTTTT

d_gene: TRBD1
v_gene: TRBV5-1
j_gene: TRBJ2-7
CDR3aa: CASSLPGQSSSYEQYF
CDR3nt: TGCGCCAGCAGCTTGCCGGGACAGAGTAGCTCCTACGAGCAGTACTTC

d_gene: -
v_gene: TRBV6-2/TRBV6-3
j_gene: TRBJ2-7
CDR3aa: CASSKHTRNEQYF
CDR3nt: TGTGCCAGCAGTAAACACACTAGGAACGAGCAGTACTTC

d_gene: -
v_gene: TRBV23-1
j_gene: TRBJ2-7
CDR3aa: CASSQGTRPYEQYF
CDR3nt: TGCGCCAGCAGTCAGGGGACACGACCCTACGAGCAGTACTTC

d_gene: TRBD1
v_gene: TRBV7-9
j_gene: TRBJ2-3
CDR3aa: CASSLDGTGDSTDTQYF
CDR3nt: TGTGCCAGCAGCTTAGACGGGACAGGAGACTCCACAGATACGCAGTATTTT

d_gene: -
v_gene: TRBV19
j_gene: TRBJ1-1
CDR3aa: CASSPLRYGGTEAFF
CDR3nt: TGTGCCAGTAGCCCCCTCCGATACGGGGGCACTGAAGCTTTCTTT

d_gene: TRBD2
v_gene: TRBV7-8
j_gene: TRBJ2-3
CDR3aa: CASSSTSGGASDTQYF
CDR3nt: TGTGCCAGCAGCAGCACTAGCGGGGGGGCGTCAGATACGCAGTATTTT

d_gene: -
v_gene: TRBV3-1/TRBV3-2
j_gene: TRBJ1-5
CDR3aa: CASSQAGAYSNQPQHF
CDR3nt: TGTGCCAGCAGCCAAGCAGGGGCATATAGCAATCAGCCCCAGCATTTT

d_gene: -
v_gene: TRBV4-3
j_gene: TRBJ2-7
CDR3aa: CASSQGAGSRYEQYF
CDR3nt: TGCGCCAGCAGCCAAGGGGCAGGGTCAAGGTACGAGCAGTACTTC

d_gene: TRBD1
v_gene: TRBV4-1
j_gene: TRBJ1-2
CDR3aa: CASSHLGQACSF
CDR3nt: TGCGCCAGCAGCCATTTGGGACAGGCTTGCTCCTTC

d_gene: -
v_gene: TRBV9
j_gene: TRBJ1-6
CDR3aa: CASSVGAGYNSPLHF
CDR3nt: TGTGCCAGCAGCGTAGGTGCGGGCTATAATTCACCCCTCCACTTT

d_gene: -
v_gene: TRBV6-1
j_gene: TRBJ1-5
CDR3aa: CASSEGTPYLRSNQPQHF
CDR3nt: TGTGCCAGCAGTGAAGGGACCCCCTACCTGAGGAGCAATCAGCCCCAGCATTTT